This T cell receptor beta chain was observed in a study of blood T cell repertoires in COVID-19. How the authors handled the data: The assay estimated nucleated cells by amplifying reference gene primers. TCRdb keeps only in-frame clones here, not all; method: immunoSEQ multiplex PCR. V, J and clone size are taken as reported in that table, and D and trimming were inferred from the DNA itself. The table records over 100,000 clones, just over 85% of them present only once. This clone was detected a few times. Germline assignment: CDR1 MNHEY and CDR2 SVGAGI. This CDR3 comprises 14 residues. The junction had 7 bases not matched to a gene; V was cut back by 2 bases and J by 13 bases.

This clonotype was sampled from a man aged 40-55 years with acute or convalescent COVID-19. The chain links TRBV6-5 to TRBJ1-6; 8 nucleotides match TRBD1. The sequenced material came from peripheral blood. CDR3: CASSYRDRTSPLHF. The DNA of the CDR3 is TGTGCCAGCAGTTACAGGGACAGGACTTCGCCCCTCCACTTT.